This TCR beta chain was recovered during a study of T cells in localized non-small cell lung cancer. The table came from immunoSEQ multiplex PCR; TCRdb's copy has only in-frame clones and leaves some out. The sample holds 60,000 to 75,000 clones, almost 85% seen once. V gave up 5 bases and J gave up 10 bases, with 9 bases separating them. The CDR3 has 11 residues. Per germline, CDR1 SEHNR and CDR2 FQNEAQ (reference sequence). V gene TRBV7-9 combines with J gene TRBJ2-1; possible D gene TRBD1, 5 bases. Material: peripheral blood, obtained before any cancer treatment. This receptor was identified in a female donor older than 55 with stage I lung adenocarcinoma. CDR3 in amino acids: CASSPRTEQFF. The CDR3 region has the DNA TGTGCCAGCAGCCCCCGGACAGAGCAGTTCTTC.